A single sample is the source of the 21 T cell receptor beta chains below, sequenced in a study of control samples from healthy donors and cancer patients. Method: immunoSEQ multiplex PCR; TCRdb's copy keeps in-frame clones and lacks some. The sample includes some 150,000 clones, 75% to 95% of them seen just once. Sequencing was done on a sample of blood. These receptors came from a woman aged 25 to 45 in good health.

In the case of this clone: The sample holds other DNA sequences that translate to the same CDR3. The chain is built from TRBV6-6 and TRBJ2-7, with 8 bases aligning to TRBD1. V was clipped by 2 bases and J by 3 bases; unmatched bases: 0. Germline CDR1 and CDR2: MNHNY and SVGAGI (reference sequence). The CDR3 covers 13 residues. The DNA for the CDR3 is TGTGCCAGCAGTTACGACAGGGGCTACGAGCAGTACTTC. It translates to CASSYDRGYEQYF.

The V gene is TRBV12-3 or TRBV12-4, the J gene TRBJ2-7, with D perhaps matching TRBD2 (6 bases). Trimming left V 8 bases short and J 4 bases short, with 9 bases between. There are 11 residues in the CDR3. Here the CDR3 reads CASRLGYEQYF. CDR3 DNA: TGTGCCAGCCGACTAGGGTACGAGCAGTACTTC.

V and J are TRBV30 and TRBJ1-1; D perhaps matches TRBD1 (5 bases). CDR1 is GTSNPN and CDR2 is SVGIG in the germline V gene (reference sequence). The V end lost 1 base, the J end lost 1 base, and 19 bases lay between the germline ends. There are 17 residues in the CDR3. CDR3 amino acids: CAWSEGVKAHPNTEAFF. CDR3 DNA sequence: TGTGCCTGGAGTGAAGGGGTGAAGGCACACCCGAACACTGAAGCTTTCTTT.

The CDR3 DNA sequence: TGCGCCAGCAGCCAGGAGTACAATGAGCAGTTCTTC. Protein product: CASSQEYNEQFF. The rearrangement uses TRBV4-1 and TRBJ2-1; D gene uncertain. The germline V gene has CDR1 MGHRA and CDR2 YSYEKL. V lost 3 bases and J 4 bases, leaving 4 bases between the germline ends. CDR3 length: 12 amino acids.

The chain recombines TRBV3-1 (or the pseudogene TRBV3-2) with TRBJ2-2; perhaps TRBD2 as D (6 bases). Trimming shortened V by 1 base and J by 6 bases, and 12 bases separated the two germline ends. CDR1 LGHDT and CDR2 YNNKEL come from the germline V gene (reference sequence). This CDR3 region has 15 residues. In nucleotides, the CDR3 is TGTGCCAGCAGCCAAGCTGGGGGGAGAGCCGGGGAGCTGTTTTTT. Amino acid sequence: CASSQAGGRAGELFF.

The rearrangement uses TRBV5-1 and TRBJ2-3, with 13 positions matching TRBD2. The CDR3 runs to 16 residues. The germline V gene encodes CDR1 SGHRS and CDR2 YFSETQ. With 4 bases clipped from V and 5 bases from J, the junction kept 7 bases outside the gene matches. CDR3 amino acids: CASSAGLAGRGDTQYF. The CDR3 region has the DNA TGCGCCAGCAGCGCGGGACTAGCGGGACGTGGAGATACGCAGTATTTT.

The chain has TRBV24-1 and TRBJ1-2, with unresolved D. Looked up from germline, CDR1 is KGHDR and CDR2 is SFDVKD. Trimming left V 0 bases short and J 2 bases short, with 6 bases between. The CDR3 sequence is 14 residues long. The CDR3 sequence: CATSDLRWNYGYTF. CDR3 nucleotide sequence: TGTGCCACCAGTGATTTGCGCTGGAACTATGGCTACACCTTC.

The chain joins TRBV14 to TRBJ2-1; maybe TRBD2 (6 bases). Per the germline V gene, CDR1 is SGHDN and CDR2 is FVKESK. The CDR3 length is 16 residues. V shed 0 bases and J shed 3 bases, with 12 bases lying between them. The CDR3 DNA reads TGTGCCAGCAGCCAAGATTGGGGGAGGATCTACAATGAGCAGTTCTTC. Its translation is CASSQDWGRIYNEQFF. The full variable domain, completed using reference TRBV14 and TRBJ2-1, is EAGVTQFPSHSVIEKGQTVTLRCDPISGHDNLYWYRRVMGKEIKFLLHFVKESKQDESGMPNNRFLAERTGGTYSTLKVQPAELEDSGVYFCASSQDWGRIYNEQFFGPGTRLTVL.

On this clone: Other DNA sequences within the sample encode an identical CDR3. V gene TRBV7-3 combines with J gene TRBJ2-1; 12 bases are a match to TRBD2. V shed 4 bases, J shed 4 bases, and the junction held 2 bases outside the gene matches. CDR3 length: 15 amino acids. Germline assignment: CDR1 SGHTA and CDR2 FQGTGA. DNA of the CDR3: TGTGCCAGCAGCTCCGGGACTAGCGGGTACAATGAGCAGTTCTTC. It yields the protein CASSSGTSGYNEQFF.

The J gene is TRBJ2-3, the V gene TRBV7-9; D unclear. There are 13 residues in the CDR3. The germline gives CDR1 SEHNR, CDR2 FQNEAQ (reference sequence). The germline V and J ends were trimmed by 1 base and 1 base, with 3 bases remaining between them. DNA of the CDR3: TGTGCCAGCAGCTTAGACGGCACAGATACGCAGTATTTT. It is translated as CASSLDGTDTQYF.

The V gene is TRBV6-2 or TRBV6-3, the J gene TRBJ2-3; D not resolved. Trimming cost V 2 bases and J 4 bases, with 10 bases left between them. CDR1 and CDR2 (germline): MNHEY, SVGEGT. The CDR3 loop spans 14 amino acids. The CDR3 DNA follows: TGTGCCAGCAGTTACGGCGGCGGCGCAGATACGCAGTATTTT. This gives the protein CASSYGGGADTQYF.

This clone was seen just once. The V call is TRBV7-2, the J call TRBJ2-7; tentative D call: TRBD2 (6 bases). Germline V gene sequence: CDR1 SGHTA, CDR2 FQGNSA. Trimming shortened V by 3 bases and J by 5 bases, and 14 bases separated the two germline ends. CDR3 length: 14 amino acids. The CDR3 nucleotides read TGTGCCAGCAGCTTTAGCTCTAGCGCCCACGAGCAGTACTTC. It specifies CASSFSSSAHEQYF.

The chain has TRBV12-3 or TRBV12-4 and TRBJ2-1; no clear D. V was shortened by 8 bases and J by 3 bases, with 11 bases between the two germline ends. This CDR3 is 13 amino acids long. The CDR3 DNA reads as TGTGCCAGCGGAGACAACCTCTACAATGAGCAGTTCTTC. The encoded protein is CASGDNLYNEQFF.

For this clone: Within the sample, other DNA sequences also encode this same CDR3. This chain links TRBV7-2 with TRBJ1-1; 7 bases agree with TRBD1. CDR3 length equals 14 residues. V was clipped by 5 bases and J by 0 bases; unmatched bases: 3. Germline V gives CDR1 SGHTA, CDR2 FQGNSA. As DNA, the CDR3 is TGTGCCAGCAGCGACAGGGTCATGAACACTGAAGCTTTCTTT. Amino acids: CASSDRVMNTEAFF. The entire variable domain, with the rest obtained from reference TRBV7-2 and TRBJ1-1, is as follows: GAGVSQSPSNKVTEKGKDVELRCDPISGHTALYWYRQSLGQGLEFLIYFQGNSAPDKSGLPSDRFSAERTGGSVSTLTIQRTQQEDSAVYLCASSDRVMNTEAFFGQGTRLTVV.

The chain carries TRBV12-3 or TRBV12-4 and TRBJ2-7; the match to TRBD2 covers 10 bases. V lost 5 bases to trimming and J lost 4 bases; unmatched junction nucleotides: 2. This CDR3 is built from 13 residues. The CDR3 loop is CASSPSGSYEQYF. In DNA form, the CDR3 reads TGTGCCAGCAGTCCTAGCGGGAGTTACGAGCAGTACTTC.

DNA of the CDR3: TGTGCCAGCAGTTTATACCCAGGGCGGACCGGGGAGCTGTTTTTT. Residues: CASSLYPGRTGELFF. The chain joins TRBV28 to TRBJ2-2, with D tentatively TRBD1 (5 bases). Between the trimmed V and J ends, which lost 1 base and 5 bases, there was a span of 11 bases. There are 15 residues in the CDR3. Germline V gene data show CDR1 as MDHEN and CDR2 as SYDVKM.

V gene TRBV18 combines with J gene TRBJ2-3; D is uncertain. Germline V gives CDR1 KGHSH, CDR2 LQKENI. The CDR3 is made up of 15 amino acids. The V end lost 0 bases, the J end lost 1 base, and 8 bases lay between the germline ends. The CDR3 bases are TGTGCCAGCTCACCACCCGGGTTGGGCACAGATACGCAGTATTTT. Its protein product is CASSPPGLGTDTQYF.

On this clone: Different DNA sequences within this sample yield the same CDR3. The genes are TRBV9 and TRBJ1-2, with D possibly matching TRBD1 (5 bases). V was cut by 4 bases and J by 4 bases, with 11 bases left in between. This CDR3 has 13 residues. CDR1 and CDR2 (germline): SGDLS, YYNGEE. The CDR3 is CASSPGRGYGYTF. The CDR3, as DNA: TGTGCCAGCAGCCCGGGACGAGGCTATGGCTACACCTTC.

The rearrangement uses TRBV11-2 and TRBJ1-2, with TRBD1 identical over 9 bases. J gave up 7 bases and V 1 base, and 4 bases lay outside the gene matches. Per germline, CDR1 SGHAT and CDR2 FQNNGV. The CDR3 spans 14 residues. CDR3 sequence: CASSLGDRALGYTF. In DNA, the CDR3 is TGTGCCAGCAGCTTAGGGGACAGGGCCCTTGGCTACACCTTC.

The rearrangement uses TRBV7-3 and TRBJ1-6, with D possibly matching TRBD1 (5 bases). The V end lost 1 base, the J end lost 9 bases, and 10 bases lay between the germline ends. CDR3 length: 14 residues. Germline-derived CDR1 and CDR2 are SGHTA and FQGTGA. The CDR3 nucleotides are TGTGCCAGCAGCTTAATTGGGGCCGGTTCACCCCTCCACTTT. Translated, it gives CASSLIGAGSPLHF.

The chain links TRBV5-5 to TRBJ2-6; D may be TRBD1 or TRBD2 (6 bases each). This CDR3 is built from 18 residues. Germline CDR1 and CDR2: SGHKS and YYEKEE (reference sequence). V lost 0 bases and J 0 bases, leaving 13 bases between the germline ends. This chain's CDR3 is CASSLGPGAYSGANVLTF. The CDR3 bases are TGTGCCAGCAGCTTGGGGCCGGGGGCCTACTCTGGGGCCAACGTCCTGACTTTC.